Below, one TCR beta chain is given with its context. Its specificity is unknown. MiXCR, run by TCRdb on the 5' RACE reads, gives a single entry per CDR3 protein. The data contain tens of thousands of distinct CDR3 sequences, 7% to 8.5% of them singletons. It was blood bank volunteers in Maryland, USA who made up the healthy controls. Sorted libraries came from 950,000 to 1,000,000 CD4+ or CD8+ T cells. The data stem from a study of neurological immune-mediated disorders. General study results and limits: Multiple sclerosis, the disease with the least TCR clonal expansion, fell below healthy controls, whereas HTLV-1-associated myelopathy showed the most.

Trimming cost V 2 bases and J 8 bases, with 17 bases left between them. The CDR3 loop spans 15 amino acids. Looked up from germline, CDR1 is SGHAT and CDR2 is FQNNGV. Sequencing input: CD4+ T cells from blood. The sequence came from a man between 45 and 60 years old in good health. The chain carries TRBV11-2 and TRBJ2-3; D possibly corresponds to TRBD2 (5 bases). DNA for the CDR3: TGTGCCAGCAGCTTAATCGCGGGCGGGCTAGGTACGCAGTATTTT. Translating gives CASSLIAGGLGTQYF.